A single sample is the source of the 27 T cell receptor beta chains below, sequenced in a study of tumor-infiltrating lymphocytes in primary liver carcinoma. Germline DNA was also extracted, and blood RNA derived from unsorted whole blood. With roughly 0.5 ug total RNA as template and a constant-region primer, TCR beta cDNA was made. Slightly modified ARM-PCR with three nested multiplex PCR rounds yielded TCR beta libraries. Rounds one and two of PCR, each of roughly 10 cycles, were primed with TRBV1-TRBV30 forward primers and a C-beta reverse primer. Each CDR3 protein gets one entry after TCRdb re-called the multiplex PCR reads with MiXCR. The table lists about 180,000 distinct CDR3 sequences, around 60% of them singletons. The specimen was peripheral blood. The receptors stem from a middle-aged man with primary liver carcinoma and hepatitis B virus infection.

This clonotype was recorded once. This chain uses TRBV28 with TRBJ2-1; TRBD2 matches 11 bases. V was pared by 5 bases and J by 1 base, with 1 base of the junction left unmatched. Germline CDR1 is MDHEN and CDR2 is SYDVKM. CDR3 length equals 15 residues. The CDR3 DNA follows: TGTGCCAGCAGTCCTAGCGGGAGGTCCTACAATGAGCAGTTCTTC. It is translated as CASSPSGRSYNEQFF.

This clonotype was seen a few times. Being one base from a much bigger clone, this may be a read error. This chain uses TRBV12-3 or TRBV12-4 with TRBJ2-3; D is uncertain. This CDR3 spans 11 amino acids. CDR3 nucleotides: TGTGCCAGCAGTTTTTTTGATACGCGGTATTTT. This sequence encodes CASSFFDTRYF.

This sequence joins TRBV4-2 and TRBJ2-7; TRBD1 agrees at 7 bases. The J segment lost 3 bases and the V segment lost 4 bases, leaving 9 bases of the junction unmatched. Germline V gene sequence: CDR1 LGHNA, CDR2 YNFKEQ. The CDR3 totals 15 residues. CDR3 coding DNA: TGTGCCAGCAGCCCTATAGTGGGACAGTACTACGAGCAGTACTTC. Translation: CASSPIVGQYYEQYF.

This clonotype was seen only a few times. A much bigger clone sits one base away, suggesting this may be a read error. The chain combines TRBV11-2 with TRBJ1-1; D perhaps matches TRBD1 (5 bases). The CDR3 has 14 amino acids. CDR1 is SGHAT and CDR2 is FQNNGV in the germline V gene. The V gene lost 5 bases and the J gene lost 5 bases, with 15 bases spanning the gap. Here the CDR3 reads CASSPLVGETEAFF. CDR3 DNA: TGTGCCAGCAGCCCATTAGTGGGGGAGACTGAAGCTTTCTTT.

The chain carries TRBV29-1 and TRBJ2-5; D gene ambiguous. Trimming took off 1 base at V and 5 bases at J, with 14 bases between the two ends. The germline CDR1 and CDR2 sequences are SQVTM and ANQGSEA. The CDR3 length is 14 residues. CDR3 loop: CSVEGGLGGETQYF. The CDR3 nucleotides read TGCAGCGTTGAAGGTGGCCTGGGCGGCGAGACCCAGTACTTC. Drawing the rest from reference TRBV29-1 and TRBJ2-5, the complete variable domain is SAVISQKPSRDICQRGTSLTIQCQVDSQVTMMFWYRQQPGQSLTLIATANQGSEATYESGFVIDKFPISRPNLTFSTLTVSNMSPEDSSIYLCSVEGGLGGETQYFGPGTRLLVL.

This clonotype was detected ten times or more. The V gene is TRBV11-2, the J gene TRBJ2-7; TRBD1 or TRBD2 may be the D gene (5 bases each). The CDR3 has 14 amino acids. V lost 2 bases to trimming and J lost 2 bases, with 10 bases between them. The germline gives CDR1 SGHAT, CDR2 FQNNGV. CDR3 region: CASSLTRDPYEQYF. For the CDR3, the DNA is TGTGCCAGCAGCTTAACCCGGGACCCCTACGAGCAGTACTTC.

This clonotype was observed a handful of times. A junction end diverges from the germline sequence, so it may reflect a read error. The chain uses TRBV10-2 and TRBJ1-4, with D perhaps TRBD1 (5 bases). Germline V gives CDR1 WSHSY, CDR2 SAAADI. This CDR3 has 13 residues. The CDR3 protein is CASSEGKDGRGFF. In DNA, the CDR3 is TGCGCCAGTAGTGAAGGAAAGGACGGGAGGGGCTTTTTT.

The chain has TRBV10-3 and TRBJ2-3; TRBD1 aligns across 8 bases. The V segment lost 4 bases and the J segment 12 bases; nucleotides outside the gene matches: 15. The CDR3 totals 15 residues. The V gene's germline CDR1 is ENHRY and CDR2 SYGVKD. CDR3 sequence: CAISAGRGRTGTQYF. CDR3 nucleotides: TGTGCCATCAGTGCTGGCAGGGGGCGCACAGGTACACAGTATTTT.

Details on this clonotype: The junction differs from germline at one of its ends, possibly a read error. The rearrangement joins TRBV6-6 to TRBJ2-1; 12 nucleotides align to TRBD2. Germline CDR1 is MNHNY and CDR2 is SVGAGI (reference sequence). The CDR3 loop spans 17 amino acids. In DNA form, the CDR3 reads TGTGCCAGCAGCCCCCGAGGGCTAGCGGGGGGGAGAAATGATCAGTTCTTC. It codes for CASSPRGLAGGRNDQFF.

The J gene is TRBJ2-7, the V gene TRBV2; D may be TRBD2 (6 bases). The CDR3 runs 14 residues. The germline CDR1 and CDR2 sequences are SNHLY and FYNNEI. Trimming took off 4 bases at V and 5 bases at J, with 15 bases between the two ends. The CDR3 loop is CASSGRVSTHEQYF. The CDR3 region has the DNA TGTGCCAGCAGTGGGAGGGTAAGCACACACGAGCAGTACTTC. Using reference TRBV2 and TRBJ2-7 for the parts outside the CDR3, the full variable domain is EPEVTQTPSHQVTQMGQEVILRCVPISNHLYFYWYRQILGQKVEFLVSFYNNEISEKSEIFDDQFSVERPDGSNFTLKIRSTKLEDSAMYFCASSGRVSTHEQYFGPGTRLTVT.

V is TRBV28 and J is TRBJ2-7; 9 bases line up with TRBD1. Trimming cost V 8 bases and J 1 base; bases outside gene matches: 6. CDR1 is MDHEN, CDR2 SYDVKM, per germline. CDR3 size: 14 residues. This CDR3 reads CASVTGGQSYEQYF. As DNA, the CDR3 is TGTGCCAGCGTTACAGGGGGCCAATCCTACGAGCAGTACTTC.

On this clonotype itself: No conserved phenylalanine or tryptophan is present at the end of the CDR3, so a read error is the likely explanation. The chain carries TRBV12-3 or TRBV12-4 and TRBJ1-2, with D unclear. This CDR3 spans 14 amino acids. Trimming stripped 3 bases from V and 4 bases from J, with 12 bases between. CDR3 nucleotide sequence: TGTGCCAGCAGTTTTGATATAATCCTCTATGGCTACACCCTC. Translating gives CASSFDIILYGYTL.

The chain has TRBV12-5 and TRBJ2-4, with D unresolved. The CDR3 consists of 20 residues. Germline CDR1 reads LGHNT; CDR2 reads FRNRAP. V lost 2 bases and J lost 0, with 23 bases in between. CDR3 DNA: TGTGCTAGTGGTTTGTCCCACCTTCCAGGATTACTTTTAGCCAAAAACATTCAGTACTTC. Protein: CASGLSHLPGLLLAKNIQYF.

With respect to this clonotype: Germline is not matched at one junction end, which may reflect a read error. The V and J genes are TRBV6-1 and TRBJ2-7; possible D gene TRBD2, 5 bases. The CDR3 consists of 14 residues. The germline V gene encodes CDR1 MNHNS and CDR2 SASEGT. The CDR3 here is CASSGLLSSYEPYF. The CDR3 DNA is TGTGCCAGCAGCGGACTTTTATCCTCCTACGAGCCGTACTTC.

This sequence joins TRBV5-5 and TRBJ1-1; D gene unclear. This CDR3 spans 14 amino acids. Germline lookup yields CDR1 SGHKS and CDR2 YYEKEE (reference sequence). Trimming took 6 bases from V and 4 from J, leaving 16 bases between them. The chain's CDR3 is CASNHLSEGTEAFF. CDR3 nucleotide sequence: TGTGCCAGCAACCACCTTAGCGAGGGCACTGAAGCTTTCTTT.

V usage is TRBV29-1 and J usage is TRBJ1-4; TRBD1 agrees at 7 bases. The CDR3 spans 14 residues. The V gene's germline CDR1 is SQVTM and CDR2 ANQGSEA. Germline trimming cut 6 bases from V and 2 bases from J; bases unmatched to any gene: 6. The CDR3, as DNA: TGCAGCGTGACGCCGGGACAGACTAATGAAAAACTGTTTTTT. Residues: CSVTPGQTNEKLFF.

This clonotype came up once. Here the CDR3 omits its conserved ending phenylalanine or tryptophan, so a read error is the likely source. The limits of the CDR3 on the DNA are not certain, so only TCRdb's listed CDR3 is given. The chain has TRBV11-2 and TRBJ2-7; the table's D call TRBD2 went unverified against the DNA. Germline V lookup: CDR1 SGHAT, CDR2 FQNNGV. The CDR3 is 13 amino acids long, termini counted. CDR3 residues: CASSSTRSYERYL.

The CDR3 DNA follows: TGTGCCAGCAGCTTAGGTTTGGGGACAGGGATTTACGAGCAGTACTTC. Encoded protein: CASSLGLGTGIYEQYF. This sequence joins TRBV11-2 and TRBJ2-7; 9 bases fit TRBD1. The CDR3 runs to 16 residues. Germline trimming cut 1 base from V and 4 bases from J; bases unmatched to any gene: 8. Germline V gives CDR1 SGHAT, CDR2 FQNNGV.

Points on this clonotype: This CDR3 is missing its conserved last phenylalanine or tryptophan, likely due to a read error. The J gene is TRBJ2-5, the V gene TRBV11-2, with 7 bases identical to TRBD1. The V gene's germline CDR1 is SGHAT and CDR2 FQNNGV. The CDR3 sequence is 14 residues long. V shed 7 bases and J 2 bases; nucleotides not matched to a gene: 7. CDR3 sequence (DNA): TGTGCCAGCAACACACAGGGGCTACAAGAGACCCAGTACCTC. It translates to CASNTQGLQETQYL.

Worth noting for this clonotype: A much larger clone is a single base away; this may be a read error. The chain uses TRBV11-2 and TRBJ1-1, with TRBD1 matching over 7 bases. Germline CDR1 reads SGHAT; CDR2 reads FQNNGV. The CDR3 contains 13 residues. DNA for the CDR3: TGTACCAGCAGCTCTCTGACAGGGTCCAGAGCTTTCTTT. The encoded protein is CTSSSLTGSRAFF.

In regard to this clonotype: The germline gene is not matched at one end of the junction; a read error may be the cause. V and J are TRBV4-2 and TRBJ2-1; 8 bases match TRBD1. The germline CDR1 and CDR2 sequences are LGHNA and YNFKEQ. This CDR3 region has 17 residues. Written as DNA, the CDR3 is TGTACCAGCAGCCAAGAACCAGGGGGCATGTTTGAGAATGAGCAGTTCTTC. It yields the protein CTSSQEPGGMFENEQFF.

Remarks on this clonotype: It may be a read error: a sequence one base away is much more abundant. The chain links TRBV12-3 or TRBV12-4 to TRBJ2-5; D gene unclear. The CDR3 runs 13 residues. CDR3 coding DNA: TGTGCCAACAGTTTGCTACCACAAGAGACCCAGTACTTC. Protein product: CANSLLPQETQYF.

The chain's CDR3 is CASSAEGGRNEQFF. As DNA, the CDR3 is TGTGCCAGCAGCGCAGAGGGGGGGCGGAATGAGCAGTTCTTC. The chain carries TRBV11-2 and TRBJ2-1, with a weak D call TRBD2 (7 bases). The CDR3 consists of 14 residues. Trimming removed 5 bases at V and 7 bases at J, with 15 bases between. Germline CDR1 and CDR2: SGHAT and FQNNGV.

V usage is TRBV7-8 and J usage is TRBJ1-4; no clear D. V lost 5 bases to trimming and J lost 7 bases, with 14 bases between them. This CDR3 comprises 14 residues. In germline, CDR1 is SGHVS, CDR2 FQNEAQ. CDR3 residues: CASSHDVISEKLFF. The CDR3 DNA sequence: TGTGCCAGCAGCCACGACGTCATTTCTGAAAAACTGTTTTTT.

Only one count was recorded for this clonotype. Compared with germline, one end of the junction differs, possibly owing to a read error. V gene TRBV11-2 combines with J gene TRBJ2-1; weak D call: TRBD1 (7 bases). The CDR3 covers 16 residues. Germline lookup yields CDR1 SGHAT and CDR2 FQNNGV. The CDR3 region is CASSGGTDPSYNERFF. The CDR3 DNA reads as TGTGCCAGCAGCGGGGGGACAGATCCCTCCTACAATGAGCGGTTCTTC. The full variable domain, its missing parts supplied by reference TRBV11-2 and TRBJ2-1, is EAGVAQSPRYKIIEKRQSVAFWCNPISGHATLYWYQQILGQGPKLLIQFQNNGVVDDSQLPKDRFSAERLKGVDSTLKIQPAKLEDSAVYLCASSGGTDPSYNERFFGPGTRLTVL.

A remark on this clonotype: In this CDR3 the conserved last residue, phenylalanine or tryptophan, is missing, so a read error is likely. The chain combines TRBV6-2 or TRBV6-3 with TRBJ2-7; 11 nucleotides align to TRBD2. CDR3 length: 14 residues. CDR1 is MNHEY, CDR2 SVGEGT, per germline. V was clipped by 6 bases and J by 4 bases; unmatched bases: 5. The CDR3 region has the DNA TGTGCCAGCAGGCGCGGGACTAGCGGTTACGAGCAGTACTCC. It specifies CASRRGTSGYEQYS.

With respect to this clonotype: Since the CDR3 does not end with the conserved phenylalanine or tryptophan, this likely comes from a read error. V and J are TRBV11-2 and TRBJ2-7, with 7 bases that match TRBD1. V lost 3 bases, J lost 5 bases, and 10 bases stayed unmatched. The CDR3 length is 15 residues. Germline V gene data show CDR1 as SGHAT and CDR2 as FQNNGV. The CDR3 spells CASSLRQGIRHEQYL. DNA for the CDR3: TGTGCCAGCAGCTTGAGACAGGGCATACGCCACGAGCAGTACCTC.